These 2 T cell receptor beta chains were sequenced from one sample in a study of cytomegalovirus exposure and HLA in healthy donors. Primers: 60 Vbeta forward and 13 Jbeta reverse. Sequenced by immunoSEQ multiplex PCR; TCRdb stores in-frame clones only, minus some. Its listing shows about 140,000 clones. The material sequenced was PBMCs. The receptors derive from a male donor in good health and CMV-seronegative.

This rearrangement joins TRBV28 to TRBJ1-5; D may be TRBD1 (5 bases). Per the germline V gene, CDR1 is MDHEN and CDR2 is SYDVKM. V was cut by 6 bases and J by 0 bases, with 15 bases left in between. CDR3 size: 16 residues. Here the CDR3 reads CASSHGGFSSNQPQHF. The CDR3 coding sequence is TGTGCCAGCAGCCACGGGGGGTTCTCTAGCAATCAGCCCCAGCATTTT.

This chain joins TRBV30 and TRBJ1-6; D is uncertain. CDR1 GTSNPN and CDR2 SVGIG come from the germline V gene (reference sequence). V lost 3 bases and J 14 bases, leaving 11 bases between the germline ends. The CDR3 sequence is 11 residues long. The CDR3 here is CAWRSGFTLHF. For the CDR3, the DNA is TGTGCCTGGAGGTCAGGATTCACCCTCCACTTT.